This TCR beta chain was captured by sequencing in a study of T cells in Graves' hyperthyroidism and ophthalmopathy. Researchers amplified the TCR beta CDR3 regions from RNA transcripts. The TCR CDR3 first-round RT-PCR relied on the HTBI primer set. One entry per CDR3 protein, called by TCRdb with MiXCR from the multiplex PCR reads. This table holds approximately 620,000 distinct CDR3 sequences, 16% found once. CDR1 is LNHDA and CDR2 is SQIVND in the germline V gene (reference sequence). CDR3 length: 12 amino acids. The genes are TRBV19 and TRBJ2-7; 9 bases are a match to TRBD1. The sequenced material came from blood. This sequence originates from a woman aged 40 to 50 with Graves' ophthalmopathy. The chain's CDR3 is CAWDRVGYEQYF. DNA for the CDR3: TGTGCTTGGGACAGGGTTGGCTACGAGCAGTACTTC.